The 13 T cell receptor beta chains reported below all come from one sample, sequenced in a study of blood T cell repertoires in COVID-19. Repertoires were generated with immunoSEQ multiplex PCR, while TCRdb's copy carries only in-frame clones and drops some. This table has around 150,000 clones, over 80% appearing once. The specimen sequenced was peripheral blood. These receptors all come from a woman at least 80 years old with active or convalescent COVID-19.

The J gene is TRBJ2-1, the V gene TRBV11-2; weak D call: TRBD2 (5 bases). V shed 2 bases and J shed 14 bases, with 19 bases lying between them. The CDR3 length is 14 residues. Germline assignment: CDR1 SGHAT and CDR2 FQNNGV. CDR3 bases: TGTGCCAGCAGCTTAACCCGGGATAGCCCCAGAGAGTTCTTC. It codes for CASSLTRDSPREFF.

The chain recombines TRBV6-5 with TRBJ1-2; maybe TRBD1 (6 bases). V was cut by 4 bases and J by 4 bases, with 7 bases left in between. The CDR3 sequence is 12 residues long. In germline, CDR1 is MNHEY, CDR2 SVGAGI. The CDR3 nucleotides are TGTGCCAGCAGTTCGGACAGCTATGGCTACACCTTC. Amino acid sequence: CASSSDSYGYTF.

The CDR3 region is CASSLSGNYGYTF. The CDR3 bases are TGTGCCAGCAGTCTCAGCGGGAACTATGGCTACACCTTC. The chain recombines TRBV27 with TRBJ1-2; D ambiguous. Germline V gives CDR1 MNHEY, CDR2 SMNVEV (reference sequence). The CDR3 is made up of 13 amino acids. Trimming pared 5 bases from V and 2 bases from J, leaving 9 bases between.

The V call is TRBV6-5, the J call TRBJ1-1; 8 nucleotides align to TRBD1. Germline values: CDR1 MNHEY, CDR2 SVGAGI. J was trimmed by 10 bases and V by 2 bases; bases with no gene match: 0. There are 11 residues in the CDR3. The CDR3 region is CASSYGTGAFF. The CDR3 DNA sequence: TGTGCCAGCAGTTACGGGACAGGAGCTTTCTTT.

A remark on this clone: The sample carries other DNA sequences with the same CDR3. The CDR3 DNA follows: TGTGCCAGCAGTTACTCGACAGGAAACTATGGCTACACCTTC. Amino acids: CASSYSTGNYGYTF. The rearrangement joins TRBV6-5 to TRBJ1-2; D may be TRBD1 (6 bases). Deletions cut 0 bases from V and 2 bases from J, with 7 bases between. From germline, CDR1 is MNHEY and CDR2 SVGAGI. The CDR3 is made up of 14 amino acids.

The chain links TRBV19 to TRBJ2-5, with 7 bases aligning to TRBD1. Germline V gene sequence: CDR1 LNHDA, CDR2 SQIVND (reference sequence). V lost 3 bases and J lost 4; bases outside the gene matches: 5. The CDR3 is 14 amino acids. The CDR3 nucleotides read TGTGCCAGTAGTATTGGGGGACAGTCAGAGACCCAGTACTTC. Translated, it gives CASSIGGQSETQYF.

This clone was seen a single time. The gene calls are TRBV29-1 and TRBJ1-6; maybe TRBD1 (6 bases). Trimming removed 5 bases at V and 10 bases at J, with 21 bases between. The V gene's germline CDR1 is SQVTM and CDR2 ANQGSEA. The CDR3 is 15 residues long. The CDR3 nucleotides read TGCAGCGTTCGACAGGACGAGAATCAAGGATCACCCCTCCACTTT. Protein product: CSVRQDENQGSPLHF.

This chain links TRBV6-1 with TRBJ2-3; possible D gene TRBD1, 6 bases. Germline assignment: CDR1 MNHNS and CDR2 SASEGT. CDR3 size: 16 residues. Between the trimmed V and J ends, which lost 4 bases and 6 bases, there was a span of 20 bases. CDR3 region: CASSVQRQVRTDTQYF. The CDR3 DNA reads as TGTGCCAGCAGTGTGCAAAGACAGGTTAGGACCGATACGCAGTATTTT.

The chain joins TRBV7-2 to TRBJ2-4; 7 nucleotides line up with TRBD1. Germline CDR1 and CDR2: SGHTA and FQGNSA. The V gene end was trimmed by 5 bases and the J gene end by 0 bases; junction bases not matched to a gene: 13. CDR3 length equals 18 residues. As DNA, the CDR3 is TGTGCCAGCAGCCCCCGGGACAGACAGAGCCTAGCCAAAAACATTCAGTACTTC. Amino acid sequence: CASSPRDRQSLAKNIQYF.

The rearrangement joins TRBV28 to TRBJ1-6; 9 nucleotides match TRBD1. CDR3 size: 16 residues. After removal of 5 bases from V and 4 bases from J, the junction contained 6 bases not matched to a gene. Germline V gives CDR1 MDHEN, CDR2 SYDVKM. CDR3 sequence: CASSPDRGAYNSPLHF. The CDR3 region has the DNA TGTGCCAGCAGTCCGGACAGGGGCGCTTATAATTCACCCCTCCACTTT.

The V call is TRBV5-1, the J call TRBJ2-1, with 13 bases that match TRBD2. This CDR3 has 17 residues. Germline V lookup: CDR1 SGHRS, CDR2 YFSETQ. Germline trimming cut 2 bases from V and 7 bases from J; bases unmatched to any gene: 9. CDR3 bases: TGCGCCAGCAGCTTCCGACTAGCGGGGGGCGATGAAAATGAGCAGTTCTTC. This translates into CASSFRLAGGDENEQFF. Drawing the rest from reference TRBV5-1 and TRBJ2-1, the complete variable domain is KAGVTQTPRYLIKTRGQQVTLSCSPISGHRSVSWYQQTPGQGLQFLFEYFSETQRNKGNFPGRFSGRQFSNSRSEMNVSTLELGDSALYLCASSFRLAGGDENEQFFGPGTRLTVL.

The chain is built from TRBV30 and TRBJ1-4; TRBD1 matches at 8 bases. Germline V lookup: CDR1 GTSNPN, CDR2 SVGIG (reference sequence). V lost 5 bases and J lost 7; bases outside the gene matches: 6. The CDR3 loop spans 13 amino acids. The CDR3 sequence: CAWEDRAGEKLFF. In DNA, the CDR3 is TGTGCCTGGGAGGACAGGGCGGGTGAAAAACTGTTTTTT.

This clone appeared a few times. The rearrangement links TRBV12-3 or TRBV12-4 to TRBJ2-7, with TRBD1 matching over 7 bases. With 5 bases clipped from V and 6 bases from J, the junction kept 4 bases outside the gene matches. This CDR3 has 12 residues. The CDR3 reads CASSPTGSEQYF. In DNA, the CDR3 is TGTGCCAGCAGTCCGACAGGGAGCGAGCAGTACTTC.